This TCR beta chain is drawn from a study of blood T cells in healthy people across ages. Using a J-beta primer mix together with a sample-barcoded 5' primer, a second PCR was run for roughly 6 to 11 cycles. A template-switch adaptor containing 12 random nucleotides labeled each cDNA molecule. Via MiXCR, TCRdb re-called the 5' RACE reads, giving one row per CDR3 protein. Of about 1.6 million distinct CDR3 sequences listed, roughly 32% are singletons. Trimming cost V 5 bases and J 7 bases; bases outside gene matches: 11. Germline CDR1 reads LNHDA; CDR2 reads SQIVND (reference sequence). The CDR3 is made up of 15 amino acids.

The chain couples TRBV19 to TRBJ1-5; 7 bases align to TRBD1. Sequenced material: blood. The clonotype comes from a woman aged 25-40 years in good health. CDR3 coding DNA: TGTGCCAGTAGTCCCCGACAGGGCGGCGGGCAGCCCCAGCATTTT. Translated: CASSPRQGGGQPQHF.